Listed here are 23 T cell receptor beta chains from one sample, sequenced in a study of cytomegalovirus exposure and HLA in healthy donors. This table comes from immunoSEQ multiplex PCR, and its TCRdb copy is limited to in-frame clones, with some not included. The sample includes tens of thousands of clones, roughly 90% of them seen just once. Sequencing was carried out using PBMCs. The receptor source for this set is a man between 25 and 39 years old in good health and CMV-seronegative.

The table lists this clone with a count of one. This sequence joins TRBV4-2 and TRBJ2-7, with D maybe TRBD2 (6 bases). CDR3 length equals 15 residues. Germline assignment: CDR1 LGHNA and CDR2 YNFKEQ. V was cut by 0 bases and J by 2 bases, with 11 bases left in between. The CDR3: CASSQESGSAYEQYF. In DNA form, the CDR3 reads TGTGCCAGCAGCCAAGAGTCCGGGAGCGCCTACGAGCAGTACTTC.

The chain is built from TRBV11-2 and TRBJ2-1; 10 positions match TRBD1. V lost 3 bases to trimming and J lost 5 bases; unmatched junction nucleotides: 1. Germline V lookup: CDR1 SGHAT, CDR2 FQNNGV. The CDR3 spans 14 residues. The CDR3 nucleotides read TGTGCCAGCAGCTTCGGGACAGGGGACAATGAGCAGTTCTTC. It encodes CASSFGTGDNEQFF.

V gene TRBV7-9 combines with J gene TRBJ2-2; 8 nucleotides align to TRBD2. CDR3 length: 13 residues. Losses at the gene ends were 10 bases for V and 6 bases for J; bases not matched to a gene: 7. Per the germline V gene, CDR1 is SEHNR and CDR2 is FQNEAQ (reference sequence). The CDR3 DNA is TGTGCCACGGGGGGGCGACGGGCCGGGGAGCTGTTTTTT. Encoded protein: CATGGRRAGELFF.

The rearrangement links TRBV19 to TRBJ2-1; tentatively, D is TRBD1 (6 bases). Trimming removed 6 bases from V and 3 bases from J, with 18 bases in between. CDR1 and CDR2 (germline): LNHDA, SQIVND (reference sequence). The CDR3 spans 16 residues. This CDR3 is CASRPISGEIYNEQFF. The CDR3 DNA reads as TGTGCCAGTAGGCCCATTTCAGGGGAAATCTACAATGAGCAGTTCTTC.

The chain couples TRBV28 to TRBJ2-7; perhaps TRBD2 as D (6 bases). Germline V gene lookup returns CDR1 MDHEN and CDR2 SYDVKM. The CDR3 is 14 amino acids. Trimming removed 8 bases from V and 2 bases from J, with 16 bases in between. The CDR3 nucleotides read TGTGCCAGCCGGACCCCGGGACTCCCCTACGAGCAGTACTTC. Residues: CASRTPGLPYEQYF.

This clone was seen a single time. V is TRBV7-2 and J is TRBJ1-6; TRBD1 is a possible D gene (6 bases). The CDR3 consists of 16 residues. Germline V lookup: CDR1 SGHTA, CDR2 FQGNSA. V lost 6 bases and J 0 bases, leaving 12 bases between the germline ends. CDR3 region: CASRPGQSSYNSPLHF. The CDR3 DNA reads as TGTGCCAGCAGACCTGGACAGAGCTCCTATAATTCACCCCTCCACTTT. Looking up the rest from reference TRBV7-2 and TRBJ1-6 gives the full variable domain: GAGVSQSPSNKVTEKGKDVELRCDPISGHTALYWYRQSLGQGLEFLIYFQGNSAPDKSGLPSDRFSAERTGGSVSTLTIQRTQQEDSAVYLCASRPGQSSYNSPLHFGNGTRLTVT.

This clone was recorded only once. This rearrangement joins TRBV7-9 to TRBJ2-1; TRBD2 matches at 7 bases. Germline V gives CDR1 SEHNR, CDR2 FQNEAQ (reference sequence). V lost 1 base and J lost 14; bases outside the gene matches: 8. This CDR3 contains 13 residues. The CDR3 nucleotides are TGTGCCAGCAGCTTAGGCGGCGGGAGTGGTGAGTTCTTC. It yields the protein CASSLGGGSGEFF. Filled out from reference TRBV7-9 and TRBJ2-1, the complete variable domain reads DTGVSQNPRHKITKRGQNVTFRCDPISEHNRLYWYRQTLGQGPEFLTYFQNEAQLEKSRLLSDRFSAERPKGSFSTLEIQRTEQGDSAMYLCASSLGGGSGEFFGPGTRLTVL.

The table lists this clone with a count of one. The chain links TRBV28 to TRBJ2-7; perhaps TRBD1 as D (6 bases). Trimming took 3 bases from V and 2 from J, leaving 11 bases between them. This CDR3 comprises 14 residues. Germline V lookup: CDR1 MDHEN, CDR2 SYDVKM. CDR3 nucleotides: TGTGCCAGCAGTTTGGGGACATCAACCTACGAGCAGTACTTC. This gives the protein CASSLGTSTYEQYF. Drawing the rest from reference TRBV28 and TRBJ2-7, the complete variable domain is DVKVTQSSRYLVKRTGEKVFLECVQDMDHENMFWYRQDPGLGLRLIYFSYDVKMKEKGDIPEGYSVSREKKERFSLILESASTNQTSMYLCASSLGTSTYEQYFGPGTRLTVT.

This rearrangement joins TRBV4-1 to TRBJ1-1; no reliable D call. The germline gives CDR1 MGHRA, CDR2 YSYEKL. V lost 3 bases and J lost 11, with 22 bases in between. The CDR3 length is 15 residues. The CDR3 loop reads CASSQPTPLEGAAFF. The CDR3 nucleotides read TGCGCCAGCAGCCAGCCCACCCCACTGGAGGGAGCGGCTTTCTTT.

This clone has just a few counts. This chain joins TRBV6-5 and TRBJ2-7, with TRBD1 identical over 8 bases. The CDR3 spans 15 residues. Germline CDR1 is MNHEY and CDR2 is SVGAGI. Trimming cost V 6 bases and J 2 bases; bases outside gene matches: 9. CDR3 bases: TGTGCCAGCAGAGCCGACAGGGGCTGGACCTACGAGCAGTACTTC. Amino acids: CASRADRGWTYEQYF.

This clone was detected only once. The gene calls are TRBV5-1 and TRBJ2-6; D gene unclear. The CDR3 sequence is 14 residues long. V was trimmed by 4 bases and J by 0 bases, leaving 5 bases between them. Germline CDR1 is SGHRS and CDR2 is YFSETQ. The DNA of the CDR3 is TGCGCCAGCAGCGTGTACTCTGGGGCCAACGTCCTGACTTTC. Encoded protein: CASSVYSGANVLTF.

This chain joins TRBV4-1 and TRBJ2-3; 11 positions match TRBD2. Germline V lookup: CDR1 MGHRA, CDR2 YSYEKL. The CDR3 sequence is 16 residues long. J was trimmed by 2 bases and V by 3 bases; bases with no gene match: 4. CDR3 sequence (DNA): TGCGCCAGCAGCCACACTAGCGGGGGAACCACAGATACGCAGTATTTT. Translating it yields CASSHTSGGTTDTQYF.

The chain links TRBV10-1 to TRBJ2-7, with D uncertain. The CDR3 spans 12 residues. Germline V lookup: CDR1 WNHNN, CDR2 SYGVQD (reference sequence). V lost 8 bases and J lost 4, with 12 bases in between. The CDR3 sequence: CASSNLIYEQYF. The CDR3 nucleotides read TGCGCCAGCTCAAACTTAATATACGAGCAGTACTTC.

This chain connects TRBV14 to TRBJ1-2; unclear D gene. There are 13 residues in the CDR3. Germline-derived CDR1 and CDR2 are SGHDN and FVKESK. V was pared by 1 base and J by 8 bases, with 11 bases between. CDR3 DNA: TGTGCCAGCAGCCAAGTTCGGGAATCCGGCTACACCTTC. Encoded protein: CASSQVRESGYTF.

The rearrangement links TRBV5-1 to TRBJ1-1; possible D gene TRBD1, 5 bases. CDR3 size: 15 residues. The V and J ends lost 0 bases and 4 bases respectively, with 13 bases between them. Per germline, CDR1 SGHRS and CDR2 YFSETQ. In nucleotides, the CDR3 is TGCGCCAGCAGCTTGGGTGGGGCTTGGGGCACTGAAGCTTTCTTT. It is translated as CASSLGGAWGTEAFF. Supplemented by reference TRBV5-1 and TRBJ1-1, the full variable domain reads KAGVTQTPRYLIKTRGQQVTLSCSPISGHRSVSWYQQTPGQGLQFLFEYFSETQRNKGNFPGRFSGRQFSNSRSEMNVSTLELGDSALYLCASSLGGAWGTEAFFGQGTRLTVV.

The rearrangement links TRBV9 to TRBJ2-1, with 8 bases lining up with TRBD2. This CDR3 comprises 15 residues. J lost 0 bases, V lost 2 bases, and 1 base had no gene match. Germline V CDR1 and CDR2: SGDLS, YYNGEE. Here the CDR3 reads CASSVSGSSYNEQFF. The CDR3 DNA is TGTGCCAGCAGCGTGAGCGGGAGCTCCTACAATGAGCAGTTCTTC.

J is TRBJ2-6 and V is TRBV27; weak D call: TRBD2 (6 bases). In germline, CDR1 is MNHEY, CDR2 SMNVEV (reference sequence). Trimming took off 8 bases at V and 1 base at J, with 12 bases between the two ends. The CDR3 is 15 amino acids. CDR3 in DNA: TGTGCCAGCGGGGGTAGCGGATCTGGGGCCAACGTCCTGACTTTC. Its translation: CASGGSGSGANVLTF.

The chain links TRBV7-8 to TRBJ1-1; 7 positions match TRBD1. Losses at the gene ends were 5 bases for V and 4 bases for J; bases not matched to a gene: 10. CDR3 size: 15 residues. Germline lookup yields CDR1 SGHVS and CDR2 FQNEAQ. CDR3 DNA sequence: TGTGCCAGCAGCGATCGAGACAGGGTTGGCACTGAAGCTTTCTTT. Its protein product is CASSDRDRVGTEAFF.

The rearrangement uses TRBV9 and TRBJ2-1, with D possibly TRBD2 on 7 matching bases. The V and J ends lost 0 bases and 7 bases respectively, with 17 bases between them. This CDR3 has 16 residues. In germline, CDR1 is SGDLS, CDR2 YYNGEE. CDR3 nucleotide sequence: TGTGCCAGCAGCGTAGCTTGGGGGGGCCCGAGGAATGAGCAGTTCTTC. Translating it yields CASSVAWGGPRNEQFF.

The CDR3 loop is CASRGWAQSNQPQHF. CDR3 DNA sequence: TGTGCCAGCAGGGGTTGGGCGCAGAGCAATCAGCCCCAGCATTTT. The rearrangement joins TRBV27 to TRBJ1-5; no firm D call. The CDR3 loop spans 15 amino acids. The germline gives CDR1 MNHEY, CDR2 SMNVEV (reference sequence). V lost 6 bases to trimming and J lost 1 base, with 13 bases between them.

This clone was counted a few times. The V gene is TRBV2, the J gene TRBJ2-1, with 11 bases fitting TRBD1. The CDR3 is made up of 13 amino acids. Per the germline V gene, CDR1 is SNHLY and CDR2 is FYNNEI. V was clipped by 4 bases and J by 8 bases; unmatched bases: 1. CDR3 region: CASSVDRGHEQFF. CDR3 DNA sequence: TGTGCCAGCAGTGTGGACAGGGGGCATGAGCAGTTCTTC.

The chain is built from TRBV7-9 and TRBJ1-2; TRBD1 aligns across 7 bases. The CDR3 contains 14 residues. Looked up from germline, CDR1 is SEHNR and CDR2 is FQNEAQ (reference sequence). V trimming: 4 bases; J trimming: 4 bases; junction bases outside the gene matches: 6. CDR3: CASSSTGVGYGYTF. CDR3 bases: TGTGCCAGCAGCTCCACAGGGGTGGGCTATGGCTACACCTTC.

V usage is TRBV4-2 and J usage is TRBJ2-1; 7 nucleotides align to TRBD2. With V trimmed by 2 bases and J by 2 bases, 6 bases remained unmatched. In germline, CDR1 is LGHNA, CDR2 YNFKEQ. CDR3 length: 16 residues. DNA for the CDR3: TGTGCCAGCAGCCAACAAAGCGGGACCACCTACAATGAGCAGTTCTTC. Amino acid sequence: CASSQQSGTTYNEQFF.